These 28 T cell receptor beta chains were all obtained from the same sample, sequenced in a study of technical replicates of blood from a few donors. The data were produced by immunoSEQ multiplex PCR, yet TCRdb's version contains in-frame clones alone and is incomplete. The sample contains over 70,000 clones, just under 95% of which appear only once. Sequencing was performed on T cells isolated from PBMCs. The receptors stem from a human donor in good health.

V and J are TRBV6-5 and TRBJ1-2, with TRBD1 matching 8 bases. J gave up 3 bases and V 5 bases, and 5 bases lay outside the gene matches. The CDR3 length is 14 residues. In germline, CDR1 is MNHEY, CDR2 SVGAGI. CDR3 protein: CASSRTGRDYGYTF. The CDR3 nucleotides are TGTGCCAGCAGTAGGACAGGGCGGGACTATGGCTACACCTTC.

J is TRBJ2-7 and V is TRBV29-1, with D possibly being TRBD1 (6 bases). Germline-derived CDR1 and CDR2 are SQVTM and ANQGSEA. The V end was cut by 7 bases, the J end by 3 bases, with 10 bases between. CDR3 length equals 11 residues. The chain's CDR3 is CSGTVFYEQYF. For the CDR3, the DNA is TGCAGCGGGACAGTTTTCTACGAGCAGTACTTC.

This chain uses TRBV5-4 with TRBJ1-1; D is uncertain. The germline CDR1 and CDR2 sequences are SGHNT and YYREEE (reference sequence). This CDR3 region has 13 residues. Trimming shortened V by 2 bases and J by 4 bases, and 9 bases separated the two germline ends. CDR3 nucleotide sequence: TGTGCCAGCAGCTTCTCGGGGTTCACTGAAGCTTTCTTT. Translation: CASSFSGFTEAFF.

The J gene is TRBJ2-7, the V gene TRBV4-2, with TRBD2 matching over 7 bases. V lost 9 bases and J lost 2; bases outside the gene matches: 13. Germline V gene data show CDR1 as LGHNA and CDR2 as YNFKEQ. CDR3 size: 15 residues. CDR3 sequence: CASQDGAGSTYEQYF. DNA of the CDR3: TGTGCCAGTCAAGATGGAGCGGGAAGCACCTACGAGCAGTACTTC.

V and J are TRBV30 and TRBJ2-1; 7 nucleotides match TRBD2. Germline loops: CDR1 GTSNPN, CDR2 SVGIG (reference sequence). The CDR3 sequence is 15 residues long. With 0 bases clipped from V and 0 bases from J, the junction kept 2 bases outside the gene matches. DNA for the CDR3: TGTGCCTGGAGTGTATTAGCGGGCTCCTACAATGAGCAGTTCTTC. The encoded protein is CAWSVLAGSYNEQFF.

This chain links TRBV10-3 with TRBJ2-1; 8 bases align to TRBD2. Looked up from germline, CDR1 is ENHRY and CDR2 is SYGVKD. There are 14 residues in the CDR3. Trimming took 4 bases from V and 9 from J; bases not matched to a gene: 8. CDR3 amino acids: CAISVYREGSEQFF. CDR3 coding DNA: TGTGCCATCAGTGTTTATCGGGAGGGCAGTGAGCAGTTCTTC.

The chain combines TRBV2 with TRBJ2-1; D not resolved. The germline V and J ends were trimmed by 8 bases and 8 bases, with 4 bases remaining between them. Germline CDR1 reads SNHLY; CDR2 reads FYNNEI. This CDR3 has 9 residues. The chain's CDR3 is CASRHEQFF. The CDR3 region has the DNA TGTGCCAGCCGTCATGAGCAGTTCTTC.

The chain is built from TRBV5-6 and TRBJ2-7; TRBD1 matches at 7 bases. V trimming: 3 bases; J trimming: 3 bases; junction bases outside the gene matches: 6. Germline V CDR1 and CDR2: SGHDT, YYEEEE. The CDR3 is made up of 14 amino acids. For the CDR3, the DNA is TGTGCCAGCAGCTCGGGACAGAATTTCTACGAGCAGTACTTC. Its protein is CASSSGQNFYEQYF.

The chain carries TRBV27 and TRBJ2-7; D is perhaps TRBD2 (6 bases). This CDR3 has 11 amino acids. V lost 5 bases and J lost 10, with 12 bases in between. CDR1 MNHEY and CDR2 SMNVEV come from the germline V gene (reference sequence). The CDR3 loop is CASSLSGTQYF. The CDR3 nucleotides are TGTGCCAGCAGTCTTAGCGGTACTCAGTACTTC.

J is TRBJ2-7 and V is TRBV25-1; 9 nucleotides agree with TRBD2. This CDR3 is built from 14 residues. Unmatched junction bases numbered 7, after V lost 6 bases and J lost 4 bases. Germline CDR1 and CDR2: MGHDK and SYGVNS. CDR3 amino acids: CASSRTSGLYEQYF. The CDR3 nucleotides are TGTGCCAGCAGCCGAACTAGCGGGCTGTACGAGCAGTACTTC.

The rearrangement joins TRBV18 to TRBJ2-7, with 10 nucleotides matching TRBD1. Unmatched junction bases numbered 4, after V lost 8 bases and J lost 3 bases. Per the germline V gene, CDR1 is KGHSH and CDR2 is LQKENI. The CDR3 is 13 amino acids. The CDR3 is CASAGQGGYEQYF. CDR3 DNA: TGTGCCAGCGCAGGACAGGGGGGCTACGAGCAGTACTTC. The full variable domain, rest sourced from reference TRBV18 and TRBJ2-7, is NAGVMQNPRHLVRRRGQEARLRCSPMKGHSHVYWYRQLPEEGLKFMVYLQKENIIDESGMPKERFSAEFPKEGPSILRIQQVVRGDSAAYFCASAGQGGYEQYFGPGTRLTVT.

The chain's CDR3 is CASSPTSGRDNEQFF. In nucleotides, the CDR3 is TGTGCCAGCTCACCTACTAGCGGGAGGGACAATGAGCAGTTCTTC. V is TRBV18 and J is TRBJ2-1; the match to TRBD2 covers 13 bases. With 3 bases clipped from V and 5 bases from J, the junction kept 1 base outside the gene matches. The CDR3 runs 15 residues. Germline CDR1 reads KGHSH; CDR2 reads LQKENI.

This chain uses TRBV2 with TRBJ2-7; D is unclear. The CDR3 sequence is 13 residues long. Germline V gives CDR1 SNHLY, CDR2 FYNNEI. The CDR3 DNA sequence: TGTGCGATCGTGGCAGTTGACATCCACGAGCAGTACTTC. Its protein product is CAIVAVDIHEQYF. Combining the CDR3 with reference TRBV2 and TRBJ2-7 gives the whole variable domain EPEVTQTPSHQVTQMGQEVILRCVPISNHLYFYWYRQILGQKVEFLVSFYNNEISEKSEIFDDQFSVERPDGSNFTLKIRSTKLEDSAMYFCAIVAVDIHEQYFGPGTRLTVT.

The J gene is TRBJ1-1, the V gene TRBV7-2, with D perhaps matching TRBD1 (5 bases). V was shortened by 6 bases and J by 1 base, with 15 bases between the two germline ends. Germline V gives CDR1 SGHTA, CDR2 FQGNSA. This CDR3 region has 15 residues. The CDR3, as DNA: TGTGCCAGCAGAAAAGAAGGGGTCACGAACACTGAAGCTTTCTTT. It translates to CASRKEGVTNTEAFF.

This clone was recorded once. This chain uses TRBV6-5 with TRBJ2-1; D possibly corresponds to TRBD1 (6 bases). The CDR3 has 15 residues. V lost 2 bases and J 0 bases, leaving 8 bases between the germline ends. Germline CDR1 MNHEY, CDR2 SVGAGI. The CDR3 DNA is TGTGCCAGCAGTTACCAGGGGAACTCCTACAATGAGCAGTTCTTC. Translating gives CASSYQGNSYNEQFF.

The chain recombines TRBV18 with TRBJ2-5, with D possibly being TRBD1 (6 bases). Germline values: CDR1 KGHSH, CDR2 LQKENI. CDR3 size: 14 residues. V lost 6 bases to trimming and J lost 5 bases, with 16 bases between them. The CDR3 DNA reads as TGTGCCAGCTCCGAGACGACAGGATGGGAGACCCAGTACTTC. Protein: CASSETTGWETQYF.

The rearrangement uses TRBV7-9 and TRBJ2-1, with 9 bases aligning to TRBD2. Losses at the gene ends were 4 bases for V and 8 bases for J; bases not matched to a gene: 12. The CDR3 has 16 amino acids. Germline assignment: CDR1 SEHNR and CDR2 FQNEAQ (reference sequence). The CDR3 is CASSWTGRGRAYEQFF. In DNA, the CDR3 is TGTGCCAGCAGCTGGACCGGGCGCGGGAGGGCCTATGAGCAGTTCTTC.

This chain uses TRBV9 with TRBJ2-7, with a possible D match to TRBD1 (5 bases). Trimming stripped 3 bases from V and 3 bases from J, with 10 bases between. Germline CDR1 reads SGDLS; CDR2 reads YYNGEE. This CDR3 comprises 13 residues. CDR3 in amino acids: CASSGNQGYEQYF. CDR3 bases: TGTGCCAGCAGCGGAAACCAGGGCTACGAGCAGTACTTC. Full variable domain (missing parts from reference TRBV9 and TRBJ2-7): DSGVTQTPKHLITATGQRVTLRCSPRSGDLSVYWYQQSLDQGLQFLIQYYNGEERAKGNILERFSAQQFPDLHSELNLSSLELGDSALYFCASSGNQGYEQYFGPGTRLTVT.

This chain uses TRBV28 with TRBJ1-4; the match to TRBD1 covers 8 bases. Germline V gene lookup returns CDR1 MDHEN and CDR2 SYDVKM. This CDR3 contains 15 residues. V lost 2 bases to trimming and J lost 2 bases; unmatched junction nucleotides: 1. Written as DNA, the CDR3 is TGTGCCAGCAGTTTACAGGGGGCGACTAATGAAAAACTGTTTTTT. Translation gives CASSLQGATNEKLFF.

The chain employs TRBV29-1 and TRBJ1-1; 10 bases align to TRBD1. Looked up from germline, CDR1 is SQVTM and CDR2 is ANQGSEA. V shed 5 bases, J shed 5 bases, and the junction held 5 bases outside the gene matches. There are 13 residues in the CDR3. The CDR3 protein is CSVSGQGGTEAFF. In DNA, the CDR3 is TGCAGCGTTTCTGGACAGGGGGGAACTGAAGCTTTCTTT.

The V and J genes are TRBV9 and TRBJ2-5, with 10 bases identical to TRBD2. Germline CDR1 and CDR2: SGDLS and YYNGEE. The CDR3 runs 14 residues. The V gene end was trimmed by 0 bases and the J gene end by 5 bases; junction bases not matched to a gene: 1. CDR3 in amino acids: CASSVGAGGETQYF. The CDR3 coding sequence is TGTGCCAGCAGCGTAGGAGCGGGAGGGGAGACCCAGTACTTC. The full variable domain, its missing parts supplied by reference TRBV9 and TRBJ2-5, is DSGVTQTPKHLITATGQRVTLRCSPRSGDLSVYWYQQSLDQGLQFLIQYYNGEERAKGNILERFSAQQFPDLHSELNLSSLELGDSALYFCASSVGAGGETQYFGPGTRLLVL.

The rearrangement joins TRBV28 to TRBJ2-7; the D gene is possibly TRBD1 (6 bases). Germline-derived CDR1 and CDR2 are MDHEN and SYDVKM. The CDR3 extends over 13 amino acids. V lost 7 bases, J lost 2 bases, and 12 bases lay in between. The CDR3 nucleotides read TGTGCCAGCACTCCCGGACAGACCTACGAGCAGTACTTC. Its translation is CASTPGQTYEQYF.

The chain is built from TRBV5-4 and TRBJ1-3; D remains unclear. V dropped 0 bases and J dropped 4 bases, with 8 bases sitting between them. The CDR3 contains 14 residues. The germline V gene encodes CDR1 SGHNT and CDR2 YYREEE (reference sequence). This CDR3 is CASSLAGQGNTIYF. CDR3 sequence (DNA): TGTGCCAGCAGCTTGGCTGGGCAGGGAAACACCATATATTTT.

The chain carries TRBV10-2 and TRBJ1-5, with D uncertain. CDR3 size: 13 residues. The V end was cut by 5 bases, the J end by 2 bases, with 7 bases between. Germline V gene lookup returns CDR1 WSHSY and CDR2 SAAADI. In nucleotides, the CDR3 is TGCGCCAGCAGTTCAGAGGGCAATCAGCCCCAGCATTTT. Residues: CASSSEGNQPQHF.

V and J are TRBV7-2 and TRBJ2-7; 9 bases fit TRBD1. This CDR3 region has 15 residues. Germline loops: CDR1 SGHTA, CDR2 FQGNSA. Losses at the gene ends were 5 bases for V and 5 bases for J; bases not matched to a gene: 10. CDR3 sequence (DNA): TGTGCCAGCAGCCCGTCGGGGACAGGGCGCGACGAGCAGTACTTC. It specifies CASSPSGTGRDEQYF.

This clone was recorded once. The chain has TRBV19 and TRBJ1-3; perhaps TRBD1 as D (5 bases). CDR1 is LNHDA, CDR2 SQIVND, per germline (reference sequence). The CDR3 is 15 residues long. Trimming shortened V by 2 bases and J by 4 bases, and 12 bases separated the two germline ends. In DNA, the CDR3 is TGTGCCAGTAGTATAACGCAGGGTGCAGGAAACACCATATATTTT. This codes for CASSITQGAGNTIYF.

The chain carries TRBV4-3 and TRBJ2-7; 9 bases map to TRBD1. After removal of 0 bases from V and 3 bases from J, the junction contained 12 bases not matched to a gene. This CDR3 spans 18 amino acids. The germline V gene has CDR1 LGHNA and CDR2 YSLEER. The chain's CDR3 is CASSQDAIQTGGNYEQYF. Written as DNA, the CDR3 is TGCGCCAGCAGCCAAGACGCCATACAAACAGGGGGCAACTACGAGCAGTACTTC.

This clone was detected once. The V gene is TRBV7-9, the J gene TRBJ2-7; no definite D call. The CDR3 sequence is 14 residues long. V dropped 0 bases and J dropped 3 bases, with 9 bases sitting between them. Germline CDR1 and CDR2: SEHNR and FQNEAQ (reference sequence). The CDR3: CASSLAQANYEQYF. The CDR3 bases are TGTGCCAGCAGCTTAGCGCAAGCCAACTACGAGCAGTACTTC.